A selection of T cell receptor beta chains follows, all from one sample in a study of early T cells in non-severe SARS-CoV-2 infection. TCRdb reprocessed the 5' RACE reads with MiXCR, giving one entry per CDR3 protein. The profile shows about 29,000 distinct CDR3 sequences, around 5.1% of them singletons. Sequenced material: whole blood. The receptors originated from an adult who was a healthcare worker with PCR-confirmed SARS-CoV-2 infection or an uninfected control (not recorded which). CDR3s include the opening cysteine and the closing phenylalanine or tryptophan. The D gene is left open where the match is weak. A row's size may be missing; if present it is once, few, many or a size class.

abundance	v_gene	j_gene	d_gene	CDR3nt	CDR3aa
many	TRBV7-9	TRBJ1-4	NA	TGTGCCAGCAGCTTAGGTCCCGGTGGGGAAAAACTGTTTTTT	CASSLGPGGEKLFF
many	TRBV4-3	TRBJ2-6	NA	TGCGCCAGCAGCCATGAACAGGATTCCTCTGGGGCCAACGTCCTGACTTTC	CASSHEQDSSGANVLTF
few	TRBV7-2	TRBJ2-1	TRBD2	TGTGCCAGCAGCTTGGGGCTTAGGGCGGGAGGAAATGAGCAGTTCTTC	CASSLGLRAGGNEQFF
many	TRBV7-8	TRBJ1-5	TRBD1	TGTGCCAGCAGCTTAGCAGGGACAGGGTATAGCAATCAGCCCCAGCATTTT	CASSLAGTGYSNQPQHF
few	TRBV4-3	TRBJ2-7	NA	TGCGCCAGCAGCCAGGGGGCTAACTACCTCTACGAGCAGTACTTC	CASSQGANYLYEQYF
many	TRBV7-2	TRBJ2-3	TRBD2	TGTGCCAGCAGCAACCGACTAGCCACAGATACGCAGTATTTT	CASSNRLATDTQYF
many	TRBV7-9	TRBJ2-5	NA	TGTGCCAGCAGCTTGGGGATAGAAGAGGCGCTTGAGACCCAGTACTTC	CASSLGIEEALETQYF
NA	TRBV7-8	TRBJ2-6	NA	TGTGCCAGCAGCTTACATCTCGACAGTTACTCTGGGGCCAACGTCCTGACTTTC	CASSLHLDSYSGANVLTF
NA	TRBV7-9	TRBJ1-4	NA	TGTGCCAGCAGCCCCCCACAGGGACGAAATGAAAAACTGTTTTTT	CASSPPQGRNEKLFF
many	TRBV13	TRBJ2-6	NA	TGTGCCAGCAGCTTCGCGCGGGCTGGGGCCAACGTCCTGACTTTC	CASSFARAGANVLTF
NA	TRBV5-5	TRBJ2-3	NA	TGTGTCAGCAGCTTGGCGACAGGTTCGGGAGATACGCAGTATTTT	CVSSLATGSGDTQYF
many	TRBV18	TRBJ1-1	NA	TGTGCCAGCTCACCAGGGAAGAACACTGAAGCTTTCTTT	CASSPGKNTEAFF
few	TRBV6-1	TRBJ2-1	NA	TGTGCCAGCAGAGTAGGCACAGGTTCGTACAATGAGCAGTTCTTC	CASRVGTGSYNEQFF
many	TRBV20-1	TRBJ2-3	TRBD2	TGCAGCCTGCTACTAGCGGGGGGTGCAGATACGCAGTATTTT	CSLLLAGGADTQYF
NA	TRBV7-9	TRBJ2-1	NA	TGTGCCAGCAGCCGGGGACGGATCAGCAATGAGCAGTTCTTC	CASSRGRISNEQFF
many	TRBV20-1	TRBJ2-7	TRBD1	TGCAGTGCTAGAGAGGGACAGGGGTCCCACGAGCAGTACTTC	CSAREGQGSHEQYF
NA	TRBV5-4	TRBJ2-7	NA	TGTGCCAGCAGCTTGAGTGGGACCGGCGAGCAGTACTTC	CASSLSGTGEQYF
many	TRBV10-3	TRBJ1-1	NA	TGTGCCATCAGCGAACAGAAGAACACTGAAGCTTTCTTT	CAISEQKNTEAFF
many	TRBV14	TRBJ2-7	TRBD1	TGTGCCAGCAGCCGCGCATGGGGACAGGCAACCTACGAGCAGTACTTC	CASSRAWGQATYEQYF
many	TRBV12-3/TRBV12-4	TRBJ2-5	NA	TGTGCCAGCAGCACTAAAGAGACCCAGTACTTC	CASSTKETQYF
many	TRBV6-5	TRBJ2-3	TRBD1	TGTGCCAGCAGCTCCACTCCGGGACAGCCTCTGAGAGATACGCAGTATTTT	CASSSTPGQPLRDTQYF
many	TRBV6-1	TRBJ1-5	NA	TGTGCCAGCAGACTCTTTCAGGTTGGCAATCAGCCCCAGCATTTT	CASRLFQVGNQPQHF
few	TRBV5-4	TRBJ2-5	TRBD2	TGTGCCAGCAGCACTACTAGCGGGGGGACCCCCAGGGCCCAGTACTTC	CASSTTSGGTPRAQYF
many	TRBV6-2/TRBV6-3	TRBJ2-1	NA	TGTGCCAGCAGTTACCCAGTCGGATTGGGGTACAATGAGCAGTTCTTC	CASSYPVGLGYNEQFF
many	TRBV7-9	TRBJ2-5	NA	TGTGCCAGCAGCTTCGGTGAGACCCAGTACTTC	CASSFGETQYF
few	TRBV7-9	TRBJ1-2	TRBD1	TGTGCCAGCAGCCCGGGACAGCACCATGGCTACACCTTC	CASSPGQHHGYTF
many	TRBV27	TRBJ1-2	NA	TGTGCCAGCACGAACCCCCTAAGTCAGGGCCATGGCTACACCTTC	CASTNPLSQGHGYTF
many	TRBV5-1	TRBJ1-2	NA	TGCGCCAGCAGCTTGGTTGGCAGGGTAGGAGGCTATGGCTACACCTTC	CASSLVGRVGGYGYTF
many	TRBV5-1	TRBJ2-1	TRBD1	TGCGCCAGCAACGGACAGGGGGCTTACAATGAGCAGTTCTTC	CASNGQGAYNEQFF
many	TRBV11-2	TRBJ2-5	TRBD2	TGTGCCAGCAGCTTAGGGGCGCGGGGGTCCCAAGAGACCCAGTACTTC	CASSLGARGSQETQYF
many	TRBV6-5	TRBJ2-4	NA	TGTGCCAGCAGTCCCAGGGTACCCAAAAACATTCAGTACTTC	CASSPRVPKNIQYF
few	TRBV5-5	TRBJ2-5	TRBD2	TGTGCCAGCAGCTCGACTAGCGGGCCTCAAGAGACCCAGTACTTC	CASSSTSGPQETQYF
many	TRBV7-9	TRBJ1-4	NA	TGTGCCAGCAGCTTAATCGTGGGGGCCTCTGAAAAACTGTTTTTT	CASSLIVGASEKLFF
NA	TRBV7-2	TRBJ2-7	TRBD1	TGTGCCAGCAGCTTATCGGGACAGGGCGAGCAGTACTTC	CASSLSGQGEQYF
many	TRBV12-3/TRBV12-4	TRBJ1-5	TRBD1	TGTGCCAGCAGTTCAACAGGGGACAATCAGCCCCAGCATTTT	CASSSTGDNQPQHF
many	TRBV20-1	TRBJ1-5	NA	TGCAGTGCTAGCAATAAACAGGGAAGTCAGCCCCAGCATTTT	CSASNKQGSQPQHF
few	TRBV29-1	TRBJ2-7	NA	TGCAGCGTTGCCTTTAGCGCTACCTACGAGCAGTACTTC	CSVAFSATYEQYF
many	TRBV12-3/TRBV12-4	TRBJ2-5	NA	TGTGCCAGCAGTTTAGCCGGGGTCCAAGAGACCCAGTACTTC	CASSLAGVQETQYF
many	TRBV20-1	TRBJ2-3	TRBD1	TGCAGTGCTAGAGACCGGGACAGGGGCACAGATACGCAGTATTTT	CSARDRDRGTDTQYF
few	TRBV7-8	TRBJ2-5	TRBD1	TGTGCCAGCAGCACCTGGGACAGGGGACGGAGCCGAAAGACCCAGTACTTC	CASSTWDRGRSRKTQYF
NA	TRBV10-3	TRBJ2-7	NA	TGTGCCATCAGGGAAACTGGGGGAGCCTCGTACGAGCAGTACTTC	CAIRETGGASYEQYF
many	TRBV18	TRBJ2-3	NA	TGTGCCAGCTCACCGATGGGAGCAGGGGGCACAGATACGCAGTATTTT	CASSPMGAGGTDTQYF
many	TRBV5-8	TRBJ1-5	NA	TGTGCCAGCAACTTCAAGGACAGTTCTAGCAATCAGCCCCAGCATTTT	CASNFKDSSSNQPQHF
NA	TRBV12-3/TRBV12-4	TRBJ1-1	TRBD1	TGTGCCAGCAGGAAGACAGGGGAAACTGAAGCTTTCTTT	CASRKTGETEAFF
many	TRBV10-3	TRBJ1-4	NA	TGTGCCATCAAGGCGGGAACTAATGAAAAACTGTTTTTT	CAIKAGTNEKLFF
many	TRBV11-2	TRBJ2-5	NA	TGTGCCAGCAGCTTCGGGGTCCAAGAGACCCAGTACTTC	CASSFGVQETQYF
NA	TRBV4-1	TRBJ1-5	NA	TGCGCCAGCAGCCAAGTCGGTGATGGGGATAGCAATCAGCCCCAGCATTTT	CASSQVGDGDSNQPQHF
few	TRBV30	TRBJ1-5	NA	TGTGCCTGGAGGGACCCACAGGTTACCCAGCCCCAGCATTTT	CAWRDPQVTQPQHF
many	TRBV12-3/TRBV12-4	TRBJ1-1	NA	TGTGCCAGCAGTTTGAGTTTCAGCTCGTCTGAAGCTTTCTTT	CASSLSFSSSEAFF
many	TRBV11-2	TRBJ1-1	NA	TGTGCCAGCAGCTCGCGAGGGACAAGAAATATGAACACTGAAGCTTTCTTT	CASSSRGTRNMNTEAFF
many	TRBV6-6	TRBJ2-5	NA	TGTGCCAGCAGACGGGACGGGGGGCAGGAGACCCAGTACTTC	CASRRDGGQETQYF
many	TRBV5-1	TRBJ1-1	NA	TGCGCCAGCAGCTTTTTGAATGGAGGGAACACTGAAGCTTTCTTT	CASSFLNGGNTEAFF
NA	TRBV27	TRBJ2-7	NA	TGTGCCAGCAGTTCGGGCCCGTACGAGCAGTACTTC	CASSSGPYEQYF
many	TRBV9	TRBJ1-5	NA	TGTGCCAGCAGCGTAGATTTGGCCGACGGTCAGCCCCAGCATTTT	CASSVDLADGQPQHF
many	TRBV11-2	TRBJ1-1	NA	TGTGCCAGCAGCCAAGCAGGGTTTGGCACTGAAGCTTTCTTT	CASSQAGFGTEAFF
many	TRBV7-6	TRBJ2-3	NA	TGTGCCAGCAGCTTAGCGGCTAGCACAGATACGCAGTATTTT	CASSLAASTDTQYF
NA	TRBV20-1	TRBJ2-1	TRBD1	TGCAGTGCTAGACCCTGGACAGGGAGCTCCTACAATGAGCAGTTCTTC	CSARPWTGSSYNEQFF
many	TRBV7-6	TRBJ2-1	TRBD1	TGTGCCAGCAGCTTAGGGGGGACAGGGCTCCAAAGGAGCTCCTACAATGAGCAGTTCTTC	CASSLGGTGLQRSSYNEQFF
few	TRBV20-1	TRBJ2-3	NA	TGCAGTGCTATTACTAATTCAGATACGCAGTATTTT	CSAITNSDTQYF
medium-sized	TRBV9	TRBJ1-1	NA	TGTGCCAGCAGCGTAGAGGGGACGAACACTGAAGCTTTCTTT	CASSVEGTNTEAFF